The 2 T cell receptor beta chains listed next were all sequenced from one sample in a study of cytomegalovirus exposure and HLA in healthy donors (dated 2017 in TCRdb). Library generation was performed with the immunoSEQ multiplex PCR assay. For the multiplex PCR, a mixture combining 60 forward primers for TCR Vbeta segments and 13 reverse primers for TCR Jbeta segments was used. What TCRdb holds here is the immuneACCESS table cut down to in-frame rearrangements. Part of the clones is not present; checked against another copy, under half of the missing clones reflect an unresolved V gene, and the others are unexplained. This sample is represented by about 140,000 clones; 78% of them were singletons. The leading ten clones occupy 2.5% to 3% of the sample. Sequenced: PBMCs. The receptors come from a female donor in good health and CMV-seronegative.

The chain combines TRBV11-1 with TRBJ2-3; TRBD2 might be the D (6 bases). The germline V and J ends were trimmed by 1 base and 3 bases, with 11 bases remaining between them. The CDR3 has 15 residues. The germline V gene encodes CDR1 SGHAT and CDR2 FQDESV (reference sequence). CDR3 residues: CASSLGGGETDTQYF. The CDR3 coding sequence is TGTGCCAGCAGCTTAGGAGGAGGGGAAACAGATACGCAGTATTTT.

This chain uses TRBV9 with TRBJ2-3, with 9 bases that match TRBD2. After removal of 0 bases from V and 2 bases from J, the junction contained 4 bases not matched to a gene. Germline V CDR1 and CDR2: SGDLS, YYNGEE. This CDR3 comprises 16 residues. CDR3 bases: TGTGCCAGCAGCGTAGCGAGCGGGGGGTTCACAGATACGCAGTATTTT. This gives the protein CASSVASGGFTDTQYF. The full variable domain, its missing parts supplied by reference TRBV9 and TRBJ2-3, is DSGVTQTPKHLITATGQRVTLRCSPRSGDLSVYWYQQSLDQGLQFLIQYYNGEERAKGNILERFSAQQFPDLHSELNLSSLELGDSALYFCASSVASGGFTDTQYFGPGTRLTVL.